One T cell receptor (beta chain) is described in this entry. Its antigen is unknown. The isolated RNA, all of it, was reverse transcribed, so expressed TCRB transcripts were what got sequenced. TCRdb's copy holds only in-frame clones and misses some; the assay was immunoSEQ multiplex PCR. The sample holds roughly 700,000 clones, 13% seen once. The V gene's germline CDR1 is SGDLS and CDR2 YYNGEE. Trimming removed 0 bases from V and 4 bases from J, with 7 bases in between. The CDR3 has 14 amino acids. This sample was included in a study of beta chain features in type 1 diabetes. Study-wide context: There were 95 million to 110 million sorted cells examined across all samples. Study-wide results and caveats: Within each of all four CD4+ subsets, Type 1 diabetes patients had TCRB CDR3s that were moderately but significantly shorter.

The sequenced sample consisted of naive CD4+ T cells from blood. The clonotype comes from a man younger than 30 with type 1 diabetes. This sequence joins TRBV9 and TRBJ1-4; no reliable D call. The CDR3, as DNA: TGTGCCAGCAGCGTAGCTGGCAGTAATGAAAAACTGTTTTTT. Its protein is CASSVAGSNEKLFF.